This paragraph covers one T cell receptor (beta chain) sequence. The antigen remains undetermined. Primers: 60 Vbeta forward and 13 Jbeta reverse. Measured with immunoSEQ multiplex PCR; TCRdb has only the in-frame clones, and not every one. The repertoire has 200,000 to 250,000 clones, approximately 80% of them found once; the top ten carry about 3.1%. These data come from a study of cytomegalovirus exposure and HLA in healthy donors. Study-level results: A few CMV-associated chains proved CMV antigen-specific in vitro. Beyond CMV serostatus, there was no information to go on about immune exposure. Productive rates of about 87% or about 30% were seen for most TCR beta V segments in an earlier analysis.

In germline, CDR1 is SQVTM, CDR2 ANQGSEA. The CDR3 has 15 residues. V was cut by 0 bases and J by 5 bases, with 13 bases left in between. Input material: PBMCs. This TCR derives from a man aged 30 to 45 in good health and CMV-seronegative. The genes are TRBV29-1 and TRBJ1-4; a weak D match, TRBD1 (6 bases). CDR3 in DNA: TGCAGCGTTGAAGACGGACAGAGCCAAAATGAAAAACTGTTTTTT. It codes for CSVEDGQSQNEKLFF.